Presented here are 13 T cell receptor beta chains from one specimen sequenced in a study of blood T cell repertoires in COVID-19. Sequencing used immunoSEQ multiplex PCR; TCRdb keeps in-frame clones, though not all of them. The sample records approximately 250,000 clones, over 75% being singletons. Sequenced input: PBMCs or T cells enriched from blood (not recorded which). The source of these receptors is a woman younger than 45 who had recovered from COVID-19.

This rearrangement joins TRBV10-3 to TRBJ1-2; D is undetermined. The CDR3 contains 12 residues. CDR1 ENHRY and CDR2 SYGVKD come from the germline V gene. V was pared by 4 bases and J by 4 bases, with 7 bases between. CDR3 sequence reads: CAISVTSYGYTF. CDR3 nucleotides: TGTGCCATCAGTGTTACAAGCTATGGCTACACCTTC.

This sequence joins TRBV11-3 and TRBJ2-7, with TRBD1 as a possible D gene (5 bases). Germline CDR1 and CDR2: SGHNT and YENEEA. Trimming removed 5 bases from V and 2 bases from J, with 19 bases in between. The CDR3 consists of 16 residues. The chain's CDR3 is CASSTPPMTETYEQYF. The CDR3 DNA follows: TGTGCCAGCAGCACACCCCCAATGACAGAAACCTACGAGCAGTACTTC.

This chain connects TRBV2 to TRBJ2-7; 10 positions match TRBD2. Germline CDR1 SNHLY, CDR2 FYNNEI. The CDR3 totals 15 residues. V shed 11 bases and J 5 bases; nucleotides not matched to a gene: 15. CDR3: CAGQLSAGGSHEQYF. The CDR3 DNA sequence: TGTGCCGGACAACTCTCAGCGGGAGGGTCACACGAGCAGTACTTC.

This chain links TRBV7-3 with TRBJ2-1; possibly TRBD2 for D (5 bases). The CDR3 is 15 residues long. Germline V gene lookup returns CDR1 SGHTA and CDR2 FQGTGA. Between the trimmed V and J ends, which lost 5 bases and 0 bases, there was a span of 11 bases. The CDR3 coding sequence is TGTGCCAGCAGCCCGGACTGGAACTCCTACAATGAGCAGTTCTTC. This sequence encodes CASSPDWNSYNEQFF.

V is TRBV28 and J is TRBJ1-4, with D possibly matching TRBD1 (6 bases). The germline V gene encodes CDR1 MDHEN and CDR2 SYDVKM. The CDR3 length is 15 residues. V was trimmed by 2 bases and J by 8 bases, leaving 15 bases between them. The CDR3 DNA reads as TGTGCCAGCAGTTTAACGGACAGCTCTCGGGAAAAACTGTTTTTT. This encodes CASSLTDSSREKLFF.

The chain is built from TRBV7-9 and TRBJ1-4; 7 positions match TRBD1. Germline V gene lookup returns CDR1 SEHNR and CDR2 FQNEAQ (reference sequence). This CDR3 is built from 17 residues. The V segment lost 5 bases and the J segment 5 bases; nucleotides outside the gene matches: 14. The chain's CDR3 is CASSDTQTGRANEKLFF. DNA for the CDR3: TGTGCCAGCAGCGATACCCAGACAGGGCGGGCGAATGAAAAACTGTTTTTT.

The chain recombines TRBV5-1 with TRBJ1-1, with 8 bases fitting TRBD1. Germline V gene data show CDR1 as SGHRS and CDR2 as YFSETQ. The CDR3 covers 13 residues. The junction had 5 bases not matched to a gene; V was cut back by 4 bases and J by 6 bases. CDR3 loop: CASSPQGAPEAFF. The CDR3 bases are TGCGCCAGCAGCCCCCAGGGGGCTCCTGAAGCTTTCTTT.

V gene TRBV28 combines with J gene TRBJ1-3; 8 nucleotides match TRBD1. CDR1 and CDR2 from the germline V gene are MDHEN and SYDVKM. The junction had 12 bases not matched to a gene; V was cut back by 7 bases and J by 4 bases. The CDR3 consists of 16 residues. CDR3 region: CASTEHYRGRGNTIYF. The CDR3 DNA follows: TGTGCCAGCACCGAACACTACAGGGGGAGGGGAAACACCATATATTTT.

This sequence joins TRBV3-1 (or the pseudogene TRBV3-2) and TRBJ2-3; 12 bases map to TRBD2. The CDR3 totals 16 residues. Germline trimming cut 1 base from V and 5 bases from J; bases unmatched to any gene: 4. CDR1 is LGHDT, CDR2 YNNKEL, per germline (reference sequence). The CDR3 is CASSQASGGAGDTQYF. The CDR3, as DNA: TGTGCCAGCAGCCAAGCTAGCGGGGGGGCCGGAGATACGCAGTATTTT.

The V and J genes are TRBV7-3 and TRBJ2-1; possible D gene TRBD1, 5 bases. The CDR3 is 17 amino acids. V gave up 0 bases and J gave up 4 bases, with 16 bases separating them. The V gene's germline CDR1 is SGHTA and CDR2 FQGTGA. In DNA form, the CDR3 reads TGTGCCAGCAGCTTAACGTTCAGGGTCGGGCCTTACAATGAGCAGTTCTTC. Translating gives CASSLTFRVGPYNEQFF.

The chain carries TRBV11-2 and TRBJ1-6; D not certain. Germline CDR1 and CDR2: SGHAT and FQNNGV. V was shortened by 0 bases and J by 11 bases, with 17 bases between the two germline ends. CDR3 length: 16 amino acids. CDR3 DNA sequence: TGTGCCAGCAGCTTAGATCTTGGCAGACTCAATCCACCCCTCCACTTT. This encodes CASSLDLGRLNPPLHF.

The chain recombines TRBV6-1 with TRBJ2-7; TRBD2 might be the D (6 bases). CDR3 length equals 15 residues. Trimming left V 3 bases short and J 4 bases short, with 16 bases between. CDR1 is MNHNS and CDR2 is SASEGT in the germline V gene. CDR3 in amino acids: CASSDSGLPPYEQYF. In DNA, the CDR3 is TGTGCCAGCAGTGATTCCGGACTACCACCATACGAGCAGTACTTC.

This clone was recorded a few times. CDR3 loop: CASRPGGLEGYRDNEQFF. CDR3 nucleotide sequence: TGTGCCAGCAGGCCTGGGGGACTAGAAGGTTATCGAGACAATGAGCAGTTCTTC. V usage is TRBV5-6 and J usage is TRBJ2-1; 8 bases match TRBD2. CDR1 SGHDT and CDR2 YYEEEE come from the germline V gene. V lost 5 bases and J lost 5; bases outside the gene matches: 18. The CDR3 is 18 residues long.